This T cell receptor beta chain was sequenced for a study of CD8+ T cells in alopecia areata. Study-wide points: Under tofacitinib, fewer expanded CD8+ clones appeared among the top 100 scalp clones.

The length of the CDR3 is 12 residues. Per the germline V gene, CDR1 is SQVTM and CDR2 is ANQGSEA. V was pared by 7 bases and J by 8 bases, with 5 bases of the junction left unmatched. Treatment meaning: oral pan-JAK inhibitor, 5-10 mg twice daily. As regards this clone: Its specificity is not known.

Sequencing relied on a cDNA template that was reverse transcribed from extracted RNA. The repertoire was sequenced with immunoSEQ multiplex PCR; TCRdb's copy has only in-frame clones and lacks some. The sample lists roughly 120,000 clones, about three fifths occurring once. This chain connects TRBV29-1 to TRBJ2-1; 10 nucleotides agree with TRBD1. The source is a human donor with alopecia areata. Sequenced material: CD8+ T cells sorted from blood, taken at week 4, from a patient treated with tofacitinib. CDR3 coding DNA: TGCAGCGAGGGACAGGGGATCGATGAGCAGTTCTTC. It specifies CSEGQGIDEQFF.